This T cell receptor beta chain originates from a study of blood T cells in healthy people across ages. Notes on the study in general: Estimates drawn from one million T cells were deemed to understate diversity.

Alongside a J-beta primer mix, a sample-barcoded 5' primer served in a second PCR lasting about 6 to 11 cycles. TCRdb re-derived calls from the 5' RACE reads in MiXCR, one entry per CDR3 protein. The data contain 700,000 to 900,000 distinct CDR3 sequences, roughly 26% of them singletons. About this clonotype itself: What it binds is not known.

With 1 base clipped from V and 3 bases from J, the junction kept 6 bases outside the gene matches. CDR3 length: 16 amino acids. From germline, CDR1 is SGHDN and CDR2 FVKESK. These data also formed part of another study, on T cells of mothers and their children.

This sequence joins TRBV14 and TRBJ2-1, with 7 bases lining up with TRBD1. The TCR sequence derives from a boy younger than 18 in good health. Material: blood. The CDR3 loop reads CASSQGAAGGYNEQFF. DNA of the CDR3: TGTGCCAGCAGCCAAGGGGCGGCAGGGGGCTACAATGAGCAGTTCTTC. The whole variable domain, filled in from reference TRBV14 and TRBJ2-1, reads EAGVTQFPSHSVIEKGQTVTLRCDPISGHDNLYWYRRVMGKEIKFLLHFVKESKQDESGMPNNRFLAERTGGTYSTLKVQPAELEDSGVYFCASSQGAAGGYNEQFFGPGTRLTVL.